This passage covers 23 T cell receptor beta chains from one sample sequenced in a study of T cells in Graves' hyperthyroidism and ophthalmopathy. The TCR beta CDR3 regions underwent amplification using RNA transcripts as the source. Researchers ran a first-round RT-PCR on the TCR CDR3 using the HTBI primer set. In TCRdb, the multiplex PCR reads were re-called with MiXCR into one record per CDR3 protein. The sample records around 300,000 distinct CDR3 sequences, roughly 13% being singletons. The sequenced sample was blood. Every receptor here comes from a woman aged 30 to 39 with Graves' hyperthyroidism.

This clonotype was found a few times. The rearrangement joins TRBV10-1 to TRBJ2-1; the match to TRBD2 covers 7 bases. This CDR3 is built from 16 residues. Germline loops: CDR1 WNHNN, CDR2 SYGVQD (reference sequence). Trimming cost V 0 bases and J 12 bases; bases outside gene matches: 14. In DNA form, the CDR3 reads TGCGCCAGCAGTGAGTCGGGCGCGGGAGCCTTAAGTGTGCAGTTCTTC. Residues: CASSESGAGALSVQFF.

This clonotype was recorded many times. The chain combines TRBV20-1 with TRBJ2-3, with TRBD2 as a possible D gene (6 bases). The CDR3 consists of 16 residues. With 0 bases removed from V and 0 bases from J, the gap between germline ends came to 13 bases. Germline V gene data show CDR1 as DFQATT and CDR2 as SNEGSKA (reference sequence). For the CDR3, the DNA is TGCAGTGCTAGAGATCCTTTAGCGGTTAGCACAGATACGCAGTATTTT. Encoded protein: CSARDPLAVSTDTQYF.

This clonotype came up many times. The CDR3 nucleotides are TGTGCCAGCAGTTACATCGCTAACTATGGCTACACCTTC. This gives the protein CASSYIANYGYTF. The rearrangement joins TRBV6-6 to TRBJ1-2, with no clear D. Germline CDR1 is MNHNY and CDR2 is SVGAGI (reference sequence). The CDR3 has 13 amino acids. The V gene lost 2 bases and the J gene lost 0 bases, with 4 bases spanning the gap.

This chain joins TRBV11-3 and TRBJ2-2; 7 nucleotides agree with TRBD1. Germline V gives CDR1 SGHNT, CDR2 YENEEA. V was clipped by 4 bases and J by 3 bases; unmatched bases: 11. The CDR3 extends over 17 amino acids. The CDR3 DNA is TGTGCCAGCAGCTCTTCATACAGGGGCCTAGACACCGGGGAGCTGTTTTTT. The encoded protein is CASSSSYRGLDTGELFF.

This clonotype was found many times. The V call is TRBV5-6, the J call TRBJ1-3; D perhaps matches TRBD1 (5 bases). The CDR3 spans 16 residues. Between the trimmed V and J ends, which lost 0 bases and 2 bases, there was a span of 12 bases. Per the germline V gene, CDR1 is SGHDT and CDR2 is YYEEEE. CDR3 sequence (DNA): TGTGCCAGCAGCTTGGCCCAGGGTTTGACTGGAAACACCATATATTTT. The encoded protein is CASSLAQGLTGNTIYF.

The genes are TRBV25-1 and TRBJ2-7; D perhaps matches TRBD1 (5 bases). The CDR3 consists of 13 residues. Germline lookup yields CDR1 MGHDK and CDR2 SYGVNS. V was clipped by 4 bases and J by 5 bases, with 12 bases between them. CDR3 DNA sequence: TGTGCCAGCAGTGGGGCAGGGATGGACGAGCAGTACTTC. Amino acid sequence: CASSGAGMDEQYF.

This clonotype was seen at least ten times. V gene TRBV5-1 combines with J gene TRBJ2-7, with TRBD2 matching 8 bases. Germline CDR1 is SGHRS and CDR2 is YFSETQ. V lost 1 base to trimming and J lost 2 bases; unmatched junction nucleotides: 5. The CDR3 loop spans 15 amino acids. The CDR3: CASSLTAGGTYEQYF. The CDR3 DNA reads TGCGCCAGCAGCTTGACGGCGGGAGGAACCTACGAGCAGTACTTC.

This chain connects TRBV10-3 to TRBJ1-2, with D possibly matching TRBD1 (6 bases). The V end was cut by 6 bases, the J end by 7 bases, with 12 bases between. This CDR3 has 12 residues. Germline lookup yields CDR1 ENHRY and CDR2 SYGVKD. The CDR3 region is CAISTQGPGYTF. CDR3 bases: TGTGCCATCAGCACACAGGGCCCTGGCTACACCTTC.

At least ten counts were recorded for this clonotype. This chain connects TRBV7-2 to TRBJ2-7; 7 bases line up with TRBD2. The germline V gene encodes CDR1 SGHTA and CDR2 FQGNSA. The CDR3 covers 16 residues. J was trimmed by 6 bases and V by 3 bases; bases with no gene match: 14. The CDR3 spells CASSLNPPGGGVEQYF. CDR3 nucleotides: TGTGCCAGCAGCTTGAACCCTCCCGGGGGAGGGGTCGAGCAGTACTTC.

This clonotype was observed at least ten times. V gene TRBV28 combines with J gene TRBJ2-7, with TRBD2 matching 10 bases. The CDR3 has 15 amino acids. The V gene end was trimmed by 5 bases and the J gene end by 0 bases; junction bases not matched to a gene: 4. Germline V gives CDR1 MDHEN, CDR2 SYDVKM. CDR3 amino acids: CASSDVAGGSYEQYF. CDR3 coding DNA: TGTGCCAGCAGTGACGTAGCGGGAGGCTCCTACGAGCAGTACTTC.

The V gene is TRBV6-1, the J gene TRBJ2-7; perhaps TRBD2 as D (5 bases). Looked up from germline, CDR1 is MNHNS and CDR2 is SASEGT. The CDR3 covers 12 residues. Deletions cut 11 bases from V and 7 bases from J, with 18 bases between. The CDR3 nucleotides read TGTGCCTTTCGGACGATCGCGGGTGAGCAGTACTTC. Residues: CAFRTIAGEQYF.

The chain has TRBV9 and TRBJ2-1; D is uncertain. CDR1 and CDR2 from the germline V gene are SGDLS and YYNGEE. Between the trimmed V and J ends, which lost 4 bases and 2 bases, there was a span of 13 bases. CDR3 length: 15 residues. CDR3 DNA: TGTGCCAGCAGCTTACGTAGTGGTACCTACAATGAGCAGTTCTTC. Translating gives CASSLRSGTYNEQFF.

This clonotype appeared a few times. This chain links TRBV28 with TRBJ2-6; weak D call: TRBD2 (6 bases). Trimming shortened V by 5 bases and J by 5 bases, and 16 bases separated the two germline ends. Germline CDR1 and CDR2: MDHEN and SYDVKM. The CDR3 contains 16 residues. The CDR3 spells CASSPLRGNRANVLTF. In DNA, the CDR3 is TGTGCCAGCAGTCCACTTCGGGGGAACAGGGCCAACGTCCTGACTTTC. Using reference TRBV28 and TRBJ2-6 for the parts outside the CDR3, the full variable domain is DVKVTQSSRYLVKRTGEKVFLECVQDMDHENMFWYRQDPGLGLRLIYFSYDVKMKEKGDIPEGYSVSREKKERFSLILESASTNQTSMYLCASSPLRGNRANVLTFGAGSRLTVL.

There are many counts of this clonotype. The V and J genes are TRBV15 and TRBJ1-2; maybe TRBD1 (5 bases). The germline V gene has CDR1 LNHNV and CDR2 YYDKDF (reference sequence). V was clipped by 0 bases and J by 0 bases, with 20 bases between them. The CDR3 is made up of 19 amino acids. The CDR3 coding sequence is TGTGCCACCAGCAGAGATCGGGCCAGGGCCCACCGGACTAACTATGGCTACACCTTC. Its translation: CATSRDRARAHRTNYGYTF.

This clonotype was seen a few times. The rearrangement uses TRBV7-2 and TRBJ2-1; no firm D call. V lost 4 bases, J lost 6 bases, and 13 bases lay in between. CDR1 SGHTA and CDR2 FQGNSA come from the germline V gene. The CDR3 is 14 amino acids. CDR3 nucleotides: TGTGCCAGCAGCTCAGATTGGGCGCTCAATGAGCAGTTCTTC. Translation: CASSSDWALNEQFF.

This clonotype was seen ten or more times. V is TRBV7-2 and J is TRBJ2-1; a possible D gene is TRBD2 (6 bases). Looked up from germline, CDR1 is SGHTA and CDR2 is FQGNSA. The CDR3 is made up of 17 amino acids. Trimming shortened V by 1 base and J by 4 bases, and 17 bases separated the two germline ends. In DNA, the CDR3 is TGTGCCAGCAGCTTAGTCCTCATGGGGGGTATTTACAATGAGCAGTTCTTC. Translation gives CASSLVLMGGIYNEQFF.

This clonotype was seen repeatedly, ten times or more. V gene TRBV5-1 combines with J gene TRBJ1-2, with 7 positions matching TRBD1. After removal of 0 bases from V and 1 base from J, the junction contained 6 bases not matched to a gene. The CDR3 sequence is 16 residues long. Germline assignment: CDR1 SGHRS and CDR2 YFSETQ. The CDR3 DNA reads as TGCGCCAGCAGCTTGGCCAAGGGGGCGCGTAACTATGGCTACACCTTC. Its protein product is CASSLAKGARNYGYTF. The full variable domain, rest sourced from reference TRBV5-1 and TRBJ1-2, is KAGVTQTPRYLIKTRGQQVTLSCSPISGHRSVSWYQQTPGQGLQFLFEYFSETQRNKGNFPGRFSGRQFSNSRSEMNVSTLELGDSALYLCASSLAKGARNYGYTFGSGTRLTVV.

The V call is TRBV18, the J call TRBJ1-3; 8 positions agree with TRBD1. Germline V gene lookup returns CDR1 KGHSH and CDR2 LQKENI. With V trimmed by 5 bases and J by 4 bases, 4 bases remained unmatched. The CDR3 has 14 residues. The CDR3 loop is CASSEDRAGNTIYF. The CDR3 nucleotides read TGTGCCAGCTCAGAGGACAGGGCCGGAAACACCATATATTTT.

This clonotype was counted at least ten times. The chain is built from TRBV28 and TRBJ1-1; no firm D call. Germline CDR1 and CDR2: MDHEN and SYDVKM. The CDR3 spans 14 residues. The ends were cut back, 7 bases at V and 1 base at J, with 13 bases in the middle. CDR3 residues: CASKGFRRNTEAFF. CDR3 DNA: TGTGCCAGCAAGGGCTTCAGAAGGAACACTGAAGCTTTCTTT.

The chain carries TRBV20-1 and TRBJ1-6; D unclear. Germline CDR1 and CDR2: DFQATT and SNEGSKA (reference sequence). The CDR3 length is 14 residues. The V end was cut by 2 bases, the J end by 2 bases, with 7 bases between. CDR3 residues: CSARSQPYNSPLHF. CDR3 coding DNA: TGCAGTGCTAGAAGTCAGCCCTATAATTCACCCCTCCACTTT.

The genes are TRBV2 and TRBJ2-1, with TRBD2 identical over 13 bases. Trimming removed 6 bases from V and 8 bases from J; junction bases left unmatched: 4. CDR3 length: 14 residues. Germline V lookup: CDR1 SNHLY, CDR2 FYNNEI. In nucleotides, the CDR3 is TGTGCCAGCAGGCCACTAGCGGGAGGGGATGAGCAGTTCTTC. Translated: CASRPLAGGDEQFF.

Remarks on this clonotype: A much larger clone differs by one base, so this may be a read error. The chain joins TRBV14 to TRBJ1-1; D not certain. The CDR3 is made up of 13 amino acids. CDR1 SGHDN and CDR2 FVKESK come from the germline V gene. V shed 0 bases and J shed 6 bases, with 8 bases lying between them. The CDR3 coding sequence is TGTGCCAGCAGCCAAGACCTCTACGCTGAAGCTTTCTTT. This codes for CASSQDLYAEAFF.

There are many counts of this clonotype. This sequence joins TRBV20-1 and TRBJ2-2; 7 bases are shared with TRBD2. Per germline, CDR1 DFQATT and CDR2 SNEGSKA (reference sequence). The CDR3 is 14 amino acids. V was clipped by 6 bases and J by 2 bases; unmatched bases: 6. The CDR3 loop reads CSATSGINTGELFF. In nucleotides, the CDR3 is TGCAGTGCCACGAGCGGGATAAACACCGGGGAGCTGTTTTTT.